Below, 28 T cell receptor beta chains from the same sample are listed, as sequenced in a study of T cell repertoires in cytomegalovirus infection. TCRdb independently ran MiXCR on the reads; one entry per CDR3 protein. Found here are 900,000 to 950,000 distinct CDR3 sequences, about a third of them singletons; the top ten hold roughly an eighth. These TCRs' antigens remain unknown. The sequencing used cultured CD8+ T cells from PBMCs, collected from culture after CMV antigen stimulation. The receptors come from a human donor in good health (CMV status not recorded). Some clones in this sample may be carry-over from other donors' samples.

The chain carries TRBV12-5 and TRBJ1-2; D is undetermined. Germline V gene data show CDR1 as LGHNT and CDR2 as FRNRAP. Trimming stripped 5 bases from V and 5 bases from J, with 18 bases between. This CDR3 is 15 amino acids long. The CDR3 DNA sequence: TGTGCTAGTGGTCTTGGGGTAGTCGCGCCTTATGGCTACACCTTC. Residues: CASGLGVVAPYGYTF.

This clonotype came up many times. The chain is built from TRBV7-2 and TRBJ1-6; tentatively, D is TRBD1 (6 bases). The V gene's germline CDR1 is SGHTA and CDR2 FQGNSA. Trimming left V 2 bases short and J 7 bases short, with 12 bases between. This CDR3 is built from 15 residues. CDR3 sequence reads: CASSLITGLNSPLHF. The CDR3 coding sequence is TGTGCCAGCAGCTTAATTACAGGGCTGAATTCACCCCTCCACTTT.

This chain connects TRBV19 to TRBJ1-3, with D tentatively TRBD1 (5 bases). From germline, CDR1 is LNHDA and CDR2 SQIVND (reference sequence). The CDR3 is 15 amino acids. The ends were cut back, 5 bases at V and 0 bases at J, with 11 bases in the middle. The CDR3 loop reads CASSWTTDSGNTIYF. The CDR3 DNA sequence: TGTGCCAGTAGTTGGACAACTGACTCTGGAAACACCATATATTTT. The variable domain in full, completed from reference TRBV19 and TRBJ1-3, reads DGGITQSPKYLFRKEGQNVTLSCEQNLNHDAMYWYRQDPGQGLRLIYYSQIVNDFQKGDIAEGYSVSREKKESFPLTVTSAQKNPTAFYLCASSWTTDSGNTIYFGEGSWLTVV.

The chain uses TRBV11-2 and TRBJ2-2; D is possibly TRBD2 (6 bases). The V and J ends lost 3 bases and 5 bases respectively, with 10 bases between them. This CDR3 is built from 14 residues. Germline V gene data show CDR1 as SGHAT and CDR2 as FQNNGV. The CDR3 coding sequence is TGTGCCAGCAGCTTTTGGAGGGGTACCGGGGAGCTGTTTTTT. It encodes CASSFWRGTGELFF.

This clonotype occurred many times. J is TRBJ2-2 and V is TRBV7-9; either TRBD1 or TRBD2 may fit D (6 bases each). Looked up from germline, CDR1 is SEHNR and CDR2 is FQNEAQ (reference sequence). V was pared by 6 bases and J by 5 bases, with 13 bases between. This CDR3 contains 14 residues. The CDR3 protein is CASRDWRGTGELFF. The CDR3 coding sequence is TGTGCCAGCAGGGACTGGAGGGGGACCGGGGAGCTGTTTTTT.

This clonotype was seen a handful of times. The V and J genes are TRBV4-3 and TRBJ2-2; D remains ambiguous. Germline CDR1 reads LGHNA; CDR2 reads YSLEER. Trimming removed 0 bases from V and 6 bases from J, with 14 bases in between. The CDR3 is 16 amino acids. The CDR3 sequence: CASSQDMNSRAGELFF. The CDR3 coding sequence is TGCGCCAGCAGCCAAGATATGAACTCTCGGGCCGGGGAGCTGTTTTTT.

This clonotype turned up a few times. This rearrangement joins TRBV12-3 or TRBV12-4 to TRBJ1-6, with no clear D. Trimming stripped 3 bases from V and 7 bases from J, with 16 bases between. CDR3 size: 16 residues. CDR3 sequence (DNA): TGTGCCAGCAGTTTTAGTACGTACAAGACGAATTCACCCCTCCACTTT. Residues: CASSFSTYKTNSPLHF.

This clonotype was seen more than once but under ten times. The rearrangement links TRBV7-9 to TRBJ2-1; 10 nucleotides line up with TRBD1. With V trimmed by 5 bases and J by 6 bases, 7 bases remained unmatched. CDR1 and CDR2 from the germline V gene are SEHNR and FQNEAQ (reference sequence). The CDR3 sequence is 15 residues long. This CDR3 is CASSQTGGTVNEQFF. In DNA form, the CDR3 reads TGTGCCAGCAGCCAGACAGGGGGCACAGTCAATGAGCAGTTCTTC.

This clonotype has just a few counts. CDR3 sequence (DNA): TGTGCCAGCAGTCATAGGGACAGGCAATGGGGGCAGTACGTC. Amino acid sequence: CASSHRDRQWGQYV. The chain recombines TRBV6-5 with TRBJ2-7; 8 bases agree with TRBD1. Trimming at V came to 5 bases and at J to 9 bases, leaving 12 bases not matched to a gene. Germline V gene sequence: CDR1 MNHEY, CDR2 SVGAGI. This CDR3 spans 14 amino acids.

A few counts support this clonotype. The chain has TRBV7-9 and TRBJ1-2, with 7 nucleotides matching TRBD1. With 5 bases clipped from V and 7 bases from J, the junction kept 4 bases outside the gene matches. The length of the CDR3 is 12 residues. The germline V gene has CDR1 SEHNR and CDR2 FQNEAQ (reference sequence). The DNA of the CDR3 is TGTGCCAGCAGCCGACAGGGCGGTGGCTACACCTTC. This translates into CASSRQGGGYTF. The variable domain in full, completed from reference TRBV7-9 and TRBJ1-2, reads DTGVSQNPRHKITKRGQNVTFRCDPISEHNRLYWYRQTLGQGPEFLTYFQNEAQLEKSRLLSDRFSAERPKGSFSTLEIQRTEQGDSAMYLCASSRQGGGYTFGSGTRLTVV.

This chain uses TRBV6-1 with TRBJ2-2; D assignment may be TRBD1 or TRBD2 (6 bases each). Trimming cost V 10 bases and J 1 base, with 13 bases left between them. Germline lookup yields CDR1 MNHNS and CDR2 SASEGT. The CDR3 sequence is 14 residues long. In nucleotides, the CDR3 is TGTGCCACCAACGGGGGCGAGAACACCGGGGAGCTGTTTTTT. Protein: CATNGGENTGELFF.

The chain combines TRBV15 with TRBJ2-2; 9 bases match TRBD1. Germline CDR1 is LNHNV and CDR2 is YYDKDF (reference sequence). This CDR3 is built from 16 residues. The V segment lost 8 bases and the J segment 8 bases; nucleotides outside the gene matches: 15. CDR3 DNA: TGTGCCACCGGCTGGGACAGGGAATTAAAAATAGGGGAGCTGTTTTTT. It is translated as CATGWDRELKIGELFF.

The chain employs TRBV7-2 and TRBJ2-7; tentative D call: TRBD2 (6 bases). The V gene's germline CDR1 is SGHTA and CDR2 FQGNSA. The CDR3 has 16 amino acids. With 2 bases removed from V and 4 bases from J, the gap between germline ends came to 18 bases. The CDR3 nucleotides are TGTGCCAGCAGCTTAAACCGGGGGTCTACACTATACGAGCAGTACTTC. Encoded protein: CASSLNRGSTLYEQYF.

The genes are TRBV5-1 and TRBJ2-3; D is unclear. V was clipped by 3 bases and J by 4 bases, with 21 bases between them. The length of the CDR3 is 17 residues. Looked up from germline, CDR1 is SGHRS and CDR2 is YFSETQ. The CDR3 coding sequence is TGCGCCAGCAGCTCCCCGGTACTACCCTTGGGTCCAGATACGCAGTATTTT. Translated, it gives CASSSPVLPLGPDTQYF.

This chain connects TRBV6-8 to TRBJ2-5, with 7 positions matching TRBD1. The V gene's germline CDR1 is MNHGY and CDR2 SAAAGT. The CDR3 totals 17 residues. The V segment lost 3 bases and the J segment 3 bases; nucleotides outside the gene matches: 13. CDR3 residues: CASSYLQGRYTEETQYF. As DNA, the CDR3 is TGTGCCAGCAGTTATCTACAGGGGCGGTATACTGAAGAGACCCAGTACTTC.

This clonotype turned up a few times. This chain connects TRBV12-3 or TRBV12-4 to TRBJ2-1, with TRBD2 matching 8 bases. V gave up 6 bases and J gave up 3 bases; unmatched junction bases: 7. CDR3 length equals 15 residues. The CDR3, as DNA: TGTGCCAGCAGCTACGGGGGGGCGGACTACAATGAGCAGTTCTTC. Amino acid sequence: CASSYGGADYNEQFF.

This clonotype came up once. The chain links TRBV20-1 to TRBJ2-1; the match to TRBD2 covers 13 bases. The trim removed 3 bases at V and 4 bases at J, leaving 3 bases unmatched. The CDR3 is made up of 15 amino acids. CDR1 DFQATT and CDR2 SNEGSKA come from the germline V gene (reference sequence). Here the CDR3 reads CSASRLAGGYNEQFF. CDR3 sequence (DNA): TGCAGTGCTAGCCGACTAGCGGGGGGATACAATGAGCAGTTCTTC.

The chain has TRBV7-9 and TRBJ2-2; 10 bases fit TRBD2. The CDR3 totals 16 residues. From germline, CDR1 is SEHNR and CDR2 FQNEAQ (reference sequence). V was clipped by 3 bases and J by 8 bases; unmatched bases: 9. The CDR3 DNA is TGTGCCAGCAGCTTCCCTAGCGGGGGAAAACAAGGGGAGCTGTTTTTT. This encodes CASSFPSGGKQGELFF.

In its sample, this clonotype was seen once. The chain uses TRBV2 and TRBJ2-1; 7 bases fit TRBD1. The CDR3 has 16 amino acids. With V trimmed by 10 bases and J by 4 bases, 16 bases remained unmatched. Germline V CDR1 and CDR2: SNHLY, FYNNEI. CDR3 DNA sequence: TGTGCCACCATTACTAGGCAGCCAGGGGGTTACAATGAGCAGTTCTTC. The encoded protein is CATITRQPGGYNEQFF.

This clonotype was found a few times. The V and J genes are TRBV3-1 and TRBJ2-7; D is tentatively TRBD1 or TRBD2 (6 bases each). Trimming removed 0 bases at V and 4 bases at J, with 16 bases between. CDR1 LGHDT and CDR2 YNNKEL come from the germline V gene (reference sequence). The CDR3 runs to 16 residues. CDR3 region: CASSQDWRVGGYEQYF. The CDR3 bases are TGTGCCAGCAGCCAAGATTGGAGGGTAGGGGGATACGAGCAGTACTTC.

This chain uses TRBV27 with TRBJ1-1, with D unresolved. Germline loops: CDR1 MNHEY, CDR2 SMNVEV (reference sequence). The ends were cut back, 1 base at V and 6 bases at J, with 12 bases in the middle. The CDR3 runs to 14 residues. CDR3 sequence reads: CASSLYRPDAEAFF. CDR3 DNA sequence: TGTGCCAGCAGTTTATATAGGCCCGACGCTGAAGCTTTCTTT.

The sample holds many counts of this clonotype. V usage is TRBV7-6 and J usage is TRBJ1-1; D may be TRBD1 (6 bases). The V end lost 4 bases, the J end lost 9 bases, and 15 bases lay between the germline ends. This CDR3 is built from 13 residues. In germline, CDR1 is SGHVS, CDR2 FNYEAQ. The CDR3 here is CASSSRDTTKAFF. The CDR3 DNA reads TGTGCCAGCAGCTCCCGGGACACAACGAAAGCTTTCTTT.

The V and J genes are TRBV24-1 and TRBJ2-1; 7 nucleotides match TRBD2. Trimming cost V 4 bases and J 9 bases; bases outside gene matches: 5. The CDR3 consists of 13 residues. Germline V gives CDR1 KGHDR, CDR2 SFDVKD. This CDR3 reads CATSETGGGEQFF. DNA for the CDR3: TGTGCCACCAGTGAGACTGGCGGGGGTGAGCAGTTCTTC.

This sequence joins TRBV29-1 and TRBJ2-1; D may correspond to TRBD1 or TRBD2 (5 bases each). Germline values: CDR1 SQVTM, CDR2 ANQGSEA. The germline V and J ends were trimmed by 6 bases and 7 bases, with 13 bases remaining between them. The CDR3 contains 12 residues. CDR3 amino acids: CSVLWGWNEQFF. Here the CDR3 DNA reads TGCAGCGTCCTCTGGGGGTGGAATGAGCAGTTCTTC.

This clonotype was detected ten times or more. This chain joins TRBV7-8 and TRBJ2-1; the match to TRBD2 covers 12 bases. Per germline, CDR1 SGHVS and CDR2 FQNEAQ. J was trimmed by 3 bases and V by 6 bases; bases with no gene match: 6. The CDR3 totals 16 residues. The CDR3 nucleotides read TGTGCCAGCAGTCCTGCTAGCGGGGGGGGCTACAATGAGCAGTTCTTC. Its protein is CASSPASGGGYNEQFF.

This clonotype was detected a few times. The junction departs from germline at one end; a sequencing error may be responsible. V is TRBV11-3 and J is TRBJ2-1; D is perhaps TRBD1 (6 bases). Per the germline V gene, CDR1 is SGHNT and CDR2 is YENEEA. The CDR3 is made up of 15 amino acids. DNA for the CDR3: TGTGCCAGCAGCTTAGAGGACAGAACCGGGTCCCAGCGAATCTTC. The encoded protein is CASSLEDRTGSQRIF.

V is TRBV11-3 and J is TRBJ2-7, with 7 bases fitting TRBD1. CDR1 is SGHNT and CDR2 is YENEEA in the germline V gene. Trimming took 5 bases from V and 7 from J; bases not matched to a gene: 8. The CDR3 is 13 amino acids. The CDR3 protein is CASSKGDSWEQYF. The CDR3 coding sequence is TGTGCCAGCAGCAAGGGGGACAGTTGGGAGCAGTACTTC.

This sequence joins TRBV27 and TRBJ2-2; TRBD2 is a possible D gene (6 bases). The germline CDR1 and CDR2 sequences are MNHEY and SMNVEV (reference sequence). V lost 5 bases and J 4 bases, leaving 17 bases between the germline ends. There are 16 residues in the CDR3. The CDR3 sequence is CASSPDTTGGTGELFF. The CDR3 nucleotides are TGTGCCAGCAGTCCCGACACAACCGGGGGCACCGGGGAGCTGTTTTTT.